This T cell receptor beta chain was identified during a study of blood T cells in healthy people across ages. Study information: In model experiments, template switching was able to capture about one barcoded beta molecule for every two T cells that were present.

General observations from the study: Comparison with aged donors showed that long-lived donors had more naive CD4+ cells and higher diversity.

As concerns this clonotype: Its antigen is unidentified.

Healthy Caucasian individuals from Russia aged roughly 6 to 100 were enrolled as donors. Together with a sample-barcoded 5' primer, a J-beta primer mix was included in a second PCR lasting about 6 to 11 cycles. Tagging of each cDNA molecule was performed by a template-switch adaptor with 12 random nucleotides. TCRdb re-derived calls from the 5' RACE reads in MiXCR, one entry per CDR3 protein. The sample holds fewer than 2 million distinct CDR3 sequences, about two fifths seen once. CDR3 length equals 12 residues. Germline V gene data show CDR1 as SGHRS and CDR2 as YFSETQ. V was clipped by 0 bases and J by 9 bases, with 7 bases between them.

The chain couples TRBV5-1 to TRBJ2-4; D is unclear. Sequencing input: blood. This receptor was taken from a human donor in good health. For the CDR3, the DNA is TGCGCCAGCAGCTTGGCGGGTAGCATTCAGTACTTC. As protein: CASSLAGSIQYF.